Many counts were recorded for the clone carrying this T cell receptor beta chain. Its antigen is as yet unknown. Read coverage stops 3 residues before the CDR3 terminus; the germline J gene supplies the remainder. The data belong to a study of T cell clonality in common variable immunodeficiency. Each donor provided 5 to 8 ml of heparinized whole blood. Findings and caveats of the study: Shared TCRbeta clones were fewer between CVID subjects than controls. Reportedly, TCR beta sequences from common variable immunodeficiency showed fewer deletions and N-nucleotide insertions. Links between repertoire features and CVID complications were heterogeneity-limited.

Sequencing used immunoSEQ multiplex PCR; TCRdb keeps in-frame clones, though not all of them. Altogether 50,000 to 70,000 clones were found in the sample, and no singletons occur. Germline V lookup: CDR1 LNHDA, CDR2 SQIVND (reference sequence). The CDR3 consists of 15 residues. Trimming removed 5 bases from V and 6 bases from J; junction bases left unmatched: 8. V is TRBV19 and J is TRBJ1-5; 9 bases agree with TRBD1. The origin of this receptor is a person aged 18 to 69 in good health. Sequenced sample: peripheral blood mononuclear cells. CDR3 in amino acids: CASSLYGTGRQPQHF. CDR3 DNA, as far as it was read: TGTGCCAGTAGTCTCTACGGGACAGGGCGTCAGCCC. The full variable domain, completed using reference TRBV19 and TRBJ1-5, is DGGITQSPKYLFRKEGQNVTLSCEQNLNHDAMYWYRQDPGQGLRLIYYSQIVNDFQKGDIAEGYSVSREKKESFPLTVTSAQKNPTAFYLCASSLYGTGRQPQHFGDGTRLSIL.